This TCR beta chain was recorded in a study of molecular identifiers for immune sequencing clone quantification. In the study overall: Replicates partitioned RNA from approximately 20,000 or 100,000 naive CD8 cells into five parts, sequencing four.

Germline V lookup: CDR1 KGHDR, CDR2 SFDVKD. CDR3 length: 13 residues. V lost 4 bases and J 0 bases, leaving 4 bases between the germline ends. The sample holds many counts of this clonotype. Generation of bulk TCR libraries relied on previously described methods and listed TCR primers. MiXCR, run by TCRdb on the PCR reads, gives a single entry per CDR3 protein. The sample records 300,000 to 350,000 distinct CDR3 sequences, 20% to 25% being singletons. Sorting captured naive CD8 T cells as CD8+CD4-CCR7+CD45RA+. Sequencing was carried out using naive CD8+ T cells from blood, with Jurkat cell RNA spiked in. Subset reported: FACS-sorted CD8+CD4-CCR7+CD45RA+ naive T cells. This sequence was found in a human donor in good health. Some libraries in this study had Jurkat cell RNA spiked in. The V call is TRBV24-1, the J call TRBJ2-3; D remains ambiguous. CDR3 coding DNA: TGTGCCACCAGTGACCCGAGCACAGATACGCAGTATTTT. It translates to CATSDPSTDTQYF.